The clone carrying this TCR beta chain was detected only a few times. Germline V CDR1 and CDR2: MNHEY, SVGAGI. Trimming removed 1 base at V and 1 base at J, with 7 bases between. This CDR3 comprises 14 residues. The data are from a study of blood T cells in healthy people across ages. A J-beta primer mix and a sample-barcoded 5' primer were used in a second PCR of about 6 to 12 cycles. TCRdb re-derived calls from the 5' RACE reads in MiXCR, one entry per CDR3 protein. This table has approximately 960,000 distinct CDR3 sequences, approximately 32% appearing once. The same sample was also studied in work on T cells of mothers and their children.

The receptor's source is a woman aged 40 to 50 in good health. Sequencing used blood. This chain uses TRBV6-5 with TRBJ1-1; D unclear. The CDR3, as DNA: TGTGCCAGCAGTTACTATGGGGAGAACACTGAAGCTTTCTTT. Protein: CASSYYGENTEAFF.